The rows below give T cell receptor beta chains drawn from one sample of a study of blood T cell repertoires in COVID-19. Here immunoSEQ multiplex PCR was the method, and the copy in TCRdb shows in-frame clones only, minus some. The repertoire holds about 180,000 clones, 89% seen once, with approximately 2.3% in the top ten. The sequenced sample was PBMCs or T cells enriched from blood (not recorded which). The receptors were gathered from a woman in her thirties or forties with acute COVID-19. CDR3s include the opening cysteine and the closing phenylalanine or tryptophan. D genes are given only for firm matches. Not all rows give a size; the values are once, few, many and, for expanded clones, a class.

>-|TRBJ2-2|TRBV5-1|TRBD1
TGCGCCAGCAGTGGGACAGGGCTTAACACCGGGGAGCTGTTTTTT
CASSGTGLNTGELFF
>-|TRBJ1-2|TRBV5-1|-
TGCGCCAGCAGCTTGGAGGGGTATGGCTACACCTTC
CASSLEGYGYTF
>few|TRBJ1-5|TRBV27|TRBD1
TGTGCCAGTACCTCCGGGACAGACAGTAAGCCCCAGCATTTT
CASTSGTDSKPQHF
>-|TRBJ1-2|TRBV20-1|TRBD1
TGCAGTGCTAGTATGGGACAGGGGTTCTATGGCTACACCTTC
CSASMGQGFYGYTF
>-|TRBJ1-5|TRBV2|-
TGTGCCAGCAGTGAAGCGAGCAGGTCCTATAGCAATCAGCCCCAGCATTTT
CASSEASRSYSNQPQHF
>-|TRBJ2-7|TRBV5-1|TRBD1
TGCGCCAGCAGCCAGGGACAGGGGACCTACGAGCAGTACTTC
CASSQGQGTYEQYF
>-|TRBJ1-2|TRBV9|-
TGTGCCAGCAGCGTTGGGGGAAGTGGCACCCTCGGGGGTGGCTACACCTTC
CASSVGGSGTLGGGYTF
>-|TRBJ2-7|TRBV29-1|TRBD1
TGCAGCGTCGGGACAGGGGTCGACGAGCAGTACTTC
CSVGTGVDEQYF
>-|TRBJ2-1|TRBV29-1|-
TGCAGCGTGGTCAACTCAAGGGGGAACAATGAGCAGTTCTTC
CSVVNSRGNNEQFF
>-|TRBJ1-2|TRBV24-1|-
TGTGCCACCAGTGACCCGGACAGTAACTATGGCTACACCTTC
CATSDPDSNYGYTF
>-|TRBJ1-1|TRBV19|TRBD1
TGTGCCACCCTCCGAGCAGGGGGCCAAGGGACTGAAGCTTTCTTT
CATLRAGGQGTEAFF
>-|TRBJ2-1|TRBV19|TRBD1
TGTGCCAGTAGTGCTTGGACAGGGGGCAACAATGAGCAGTTCTTC
CASSAWTGGNNEQFF
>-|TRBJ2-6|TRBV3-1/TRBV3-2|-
TGTGCCAGCAGCCAGGGGGCCCGCGAGGCTGCGGCCAACGTCCTGACTTTC
CASSQGAREAAANVLTF
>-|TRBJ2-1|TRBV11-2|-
TGTGCCAGCAGCTTATATGGTGGGAGCAATGAGCAGTTCTTC
CASSLYGGSNEQFF
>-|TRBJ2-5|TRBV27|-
TGTGCCAGCAGTTTAGCGGCGAACTTAGCCCAGTACTTC
CASSLAANLAQYF
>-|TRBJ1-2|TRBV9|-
TGTGCCAGCAGCGTAGGATCCGGGAGCCCCTATGGCTACACCTTC
CASSVGSGSPYGYTF
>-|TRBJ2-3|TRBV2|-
TGTGCCAGCAGTGAACTGGGCTACACAGATACGCAGTATTTT
CASSELGYTDTQYF
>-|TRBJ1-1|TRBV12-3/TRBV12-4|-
TGTGCCAGCAGCCCCTTAGCGGCCACTGAAGCTTTCTTT
CASSPLAATEAFF
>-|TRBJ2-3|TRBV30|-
TGTGCCTGGAGCTGGAGATACACAGATACGCAGTATTTT
CAWSWRYTDTQYF
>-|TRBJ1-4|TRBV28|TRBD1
TGTGCCAGCAGTTCCCCCAGGACAGGGGCTAATGAAAAACTGTTTTTT
CASSSPRTGANEKLFF
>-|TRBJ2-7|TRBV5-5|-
TGTGCCAGCAGCTTGGGTGTTAACTCCTACGAGCAGTACTTC
CASSLGVNSYEQYF
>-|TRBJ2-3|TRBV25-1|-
TGTGCCAGCAATGTGGGAGTTGGGGACACAGATACGCAGTATTTT
CASNVGVGDTDTQYF
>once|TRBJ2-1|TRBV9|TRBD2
TGTGCCAGCAGCGTCAGTCCTTGGCTAGCGGGAGGACCTAGGGACGAGCAGTTCTTC
CASSVSPWLAGGPRDEQFF
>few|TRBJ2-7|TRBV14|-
TGTGCCAGCAGCCAGGCAGGTTTCTACGAGCAGTACTTC
CASSQAGFYEQYF
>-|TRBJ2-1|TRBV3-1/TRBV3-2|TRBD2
TGTGCCAGCAGCTCGCGAAAACCCATGACTAGCGGATTTATTAACAATGAGCAGTTCTTC
CASSSRKPMTSGFINNEQFF
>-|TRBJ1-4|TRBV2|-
TGTGCCAGTGAGGGCGGTGAAAAACTGTTTTTT
CASEGGEKLFF
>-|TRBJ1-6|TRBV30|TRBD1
TGTGCCTCTTCCGACGCGCCGAGGACAGGGGCGACCCATTCCTATAATTCACCCCTCCACTTT
CASSDAPRTGATHSYNSPLHF
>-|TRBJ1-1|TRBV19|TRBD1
TGTGCCAGTACCCTTCCCGGGACAGGGGGGCGCGCTGAAGCTTTCTTT
CASTLPGTGGRAEAFF
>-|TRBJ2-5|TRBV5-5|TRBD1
TGTGCCAGCAGCTACCCCGGACAGGGGGCAGGGGAGACCCAGTACTTC
CASSYPGQGAGETQYF
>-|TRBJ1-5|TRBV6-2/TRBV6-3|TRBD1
TGTGCCAGCAGTCGGACAGGGGGCGATCAGCCCCAGCATTTT
CASSRTGGDQPQHF
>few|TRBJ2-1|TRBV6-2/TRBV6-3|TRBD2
TGTGCCAGCAGTGTTGAGACTAGCGGGGGAAGCTCCTACAATGAGCAGTTCTTC
CASSVETSGGSSYNEQFF
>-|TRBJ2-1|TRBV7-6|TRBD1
TGTGCCAGCAGCCGGGACAGAATTAATGAGCAGTTCTTC
CASSRDRINEQFF
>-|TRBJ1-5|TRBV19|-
TGTGCCAGTAGTATAAGGGGCTCGGGCAATCAGCCCCAGCATTTT
CASSIRGSGNQPQHF
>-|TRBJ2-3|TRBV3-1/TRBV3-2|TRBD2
TGTGCCAGCAGCCGCGGGGGGGCCAGCCCAGATACGCAGTATTTT
CASSRGGASPDTQYF
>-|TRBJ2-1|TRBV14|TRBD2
TGTGCCAGCAGCCATAGCGGGAGGGCCCAAAGGGTGCAGTTCTTC
CASSHSGRAQRVQFF
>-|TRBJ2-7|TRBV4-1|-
TGCGCCACAGGGAACTCCTACGAGCAGTACTTC
CATGNSYEQYF
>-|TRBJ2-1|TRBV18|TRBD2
TGTGCCAGCTCACCTAGCGAAGGACTAGCGGCCTCTAGGGTGCAGTTCTTC
CASSPSEGLAASRVQFF
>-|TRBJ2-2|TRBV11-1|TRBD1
TGTGCCAGCAGCCTATGGGACAGCCCCGGGGAGCTGTTTTTT
CASSLWDSPGELFF
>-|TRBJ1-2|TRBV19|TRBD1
TGTGCCAGTAGTACGGACAGGGGCTACACCTTC
CASSTDRGYTF
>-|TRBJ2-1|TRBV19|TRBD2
TGTGCCAGTAGGTGGACTAGCGGGATCTGGGGCAATGAGCAGTTCTTC
CASRWTSGIWGNEQFF